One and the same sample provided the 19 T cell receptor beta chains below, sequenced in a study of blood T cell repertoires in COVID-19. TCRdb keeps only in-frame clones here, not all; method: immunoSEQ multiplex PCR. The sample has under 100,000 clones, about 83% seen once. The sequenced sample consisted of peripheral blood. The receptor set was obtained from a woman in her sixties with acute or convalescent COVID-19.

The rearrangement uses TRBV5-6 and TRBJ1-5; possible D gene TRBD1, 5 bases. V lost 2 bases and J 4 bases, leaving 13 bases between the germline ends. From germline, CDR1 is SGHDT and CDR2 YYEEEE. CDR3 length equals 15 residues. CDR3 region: CASSLLRQLNQPQHF. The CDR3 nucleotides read TGTGCCAGCAGCTTACTGCGACAGCTAAATCAGCCCCAGCATTTT. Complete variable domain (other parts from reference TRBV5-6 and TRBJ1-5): DAGVTQSPTHLIKTRGQQVTLRCSPKSGHDTVSWYQQALGQGPQFIFQYYEEEERQRGNFPDRFSGHQFPNYSSELNVNALLLGDSALYLCASSLLRQLNQPQHFGDGTRLSIL.

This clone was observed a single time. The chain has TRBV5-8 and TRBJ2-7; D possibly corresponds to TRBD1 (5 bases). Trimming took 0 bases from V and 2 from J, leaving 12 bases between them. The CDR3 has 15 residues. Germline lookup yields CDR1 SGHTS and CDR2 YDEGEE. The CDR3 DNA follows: TGTGCCAGCAGCTTGGGGCTCAGGGCTACCTACGAGCAGTACTTC. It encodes CASSLGLRATYEQYF.

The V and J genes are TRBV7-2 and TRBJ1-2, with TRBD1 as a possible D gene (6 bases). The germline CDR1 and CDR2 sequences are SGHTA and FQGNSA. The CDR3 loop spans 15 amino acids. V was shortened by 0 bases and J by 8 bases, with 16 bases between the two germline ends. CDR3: CASSLALTGLRGYTF. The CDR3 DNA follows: TGTGCCAGCAGCTTAGCGCTAACAGGGCTGCGGGGCTACACCTTC.

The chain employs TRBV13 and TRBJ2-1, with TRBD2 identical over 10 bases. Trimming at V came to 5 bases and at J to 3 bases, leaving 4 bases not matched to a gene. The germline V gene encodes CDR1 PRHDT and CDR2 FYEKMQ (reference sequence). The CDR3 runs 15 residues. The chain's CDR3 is CASSIGLADYNEQFF. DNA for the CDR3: TGTGCCAGCAGCATCGGACTAGCGGACTACAATGAGCAGTTCTTC.

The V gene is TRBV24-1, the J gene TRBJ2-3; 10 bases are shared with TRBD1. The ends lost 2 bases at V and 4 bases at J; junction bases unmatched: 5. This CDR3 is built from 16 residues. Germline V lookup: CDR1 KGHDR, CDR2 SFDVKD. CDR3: CATSDSGTGVSDTQYF. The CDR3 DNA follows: TGTGCCACCAGTGATTCCGGGACAGGGGTTTCAGATACGCAGTATTTT.

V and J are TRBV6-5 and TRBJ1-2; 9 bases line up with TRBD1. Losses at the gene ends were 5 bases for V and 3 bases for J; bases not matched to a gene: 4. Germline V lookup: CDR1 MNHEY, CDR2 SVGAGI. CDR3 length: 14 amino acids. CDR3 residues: CASSQTGGYYGYTF. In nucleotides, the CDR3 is TGTGCCAGCAGTCAGACAGGGGGTTACTATGGCTACACCTTC.

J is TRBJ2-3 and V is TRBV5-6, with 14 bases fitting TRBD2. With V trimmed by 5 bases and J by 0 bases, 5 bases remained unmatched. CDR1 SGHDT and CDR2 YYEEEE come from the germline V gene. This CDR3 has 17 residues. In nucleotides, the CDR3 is TGTGCCAGCAGACGGACTAGCGGGGGGCCTAGCACAGATACGCAGTATTTT. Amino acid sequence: CASRRTSGGPSTDTQYF.

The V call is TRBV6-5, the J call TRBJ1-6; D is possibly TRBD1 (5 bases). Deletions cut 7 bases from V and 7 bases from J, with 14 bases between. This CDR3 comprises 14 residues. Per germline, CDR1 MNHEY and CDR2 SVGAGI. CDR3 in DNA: TGTGCCAGCATTACGACAGCCACCAATTCACCCCTCCACTTT. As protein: CASITTATNSPLHF.

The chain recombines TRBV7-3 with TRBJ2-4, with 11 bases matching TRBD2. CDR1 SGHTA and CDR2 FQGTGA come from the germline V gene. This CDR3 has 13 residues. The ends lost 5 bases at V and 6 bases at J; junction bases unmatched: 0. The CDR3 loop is CASSTSGGNIQYF. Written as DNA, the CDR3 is TGTGCCAGCAGCACTAGCGGGGGAAACATTCAGTACTTC. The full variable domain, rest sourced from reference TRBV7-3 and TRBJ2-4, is GAGVSQTPSNKVTEKGKYVELRCDPISGHTALYWYRQSLGQGPEFLIYFQGTGAADDSGLPNDRFFAVRPEGSVSTLKIQRTERGDSAVYLCASSTSGGNIQYFGAGTRLSVL.

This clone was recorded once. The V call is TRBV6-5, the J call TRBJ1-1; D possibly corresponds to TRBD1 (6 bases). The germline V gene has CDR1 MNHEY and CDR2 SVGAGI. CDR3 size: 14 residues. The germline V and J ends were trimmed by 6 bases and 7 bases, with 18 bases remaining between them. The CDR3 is CASRLGGGGGEAFF. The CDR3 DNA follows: TGTGCCAGCAGACTGGGGGGGGGCGGGGGTGAAGCTTTCTTT.

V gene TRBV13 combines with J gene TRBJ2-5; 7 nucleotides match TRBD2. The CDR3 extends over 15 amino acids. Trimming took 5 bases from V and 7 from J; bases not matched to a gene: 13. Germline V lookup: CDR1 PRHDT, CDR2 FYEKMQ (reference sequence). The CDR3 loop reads CASSPSYGGGVTQYF. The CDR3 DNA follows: TGTGCCAGCAGCCCCTCATACGGGGGAGGGGTGACCCAGTACTTC.

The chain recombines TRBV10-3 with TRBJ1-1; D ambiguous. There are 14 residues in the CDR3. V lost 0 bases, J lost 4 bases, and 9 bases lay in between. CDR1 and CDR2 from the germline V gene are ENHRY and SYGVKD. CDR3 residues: CAISESPGFTEAFF. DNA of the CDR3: TGTGCCATCAGTGAGTCCCCAGGATTCACTGAAGCTTTCTTT.

In DNA, the CDR3 is TGTGCCAGCAGCCAAACTCCAGGGTGGCGCGAGCAGTACTTC. It codes for CASSQTPGWREQYF. The rearrangement links TRBV3-1 (or the pseudogene TRBV3-2) to TRBJ2-7; tentatively, D is TRBD1 (5 bases). Trimming removed 2 bases at V and 6 bases at J, with 14 bases between. Per germline, CDR1 LGHDT and CDR2 YNNKEL (reference sequence). This CDR3 is 14 amino acids long.

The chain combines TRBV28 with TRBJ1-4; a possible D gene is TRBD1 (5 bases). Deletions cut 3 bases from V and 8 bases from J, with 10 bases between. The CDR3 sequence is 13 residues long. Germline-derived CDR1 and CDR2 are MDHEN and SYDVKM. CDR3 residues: CASSFRDREKLFF. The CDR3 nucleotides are TGTGCCAGCAGTTTCAGGGATAGGGAAAAACTGTTTTTT.

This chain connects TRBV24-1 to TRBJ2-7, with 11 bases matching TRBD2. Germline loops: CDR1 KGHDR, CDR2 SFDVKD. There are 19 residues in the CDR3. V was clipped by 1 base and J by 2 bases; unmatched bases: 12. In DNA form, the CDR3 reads TGTGCCACCAGTGATTTTGTGCTAGCGGGAGGCCACCCCCCCTACGAGCAGTACTTC. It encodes CATSDFVLAGGHPPYEQYF.

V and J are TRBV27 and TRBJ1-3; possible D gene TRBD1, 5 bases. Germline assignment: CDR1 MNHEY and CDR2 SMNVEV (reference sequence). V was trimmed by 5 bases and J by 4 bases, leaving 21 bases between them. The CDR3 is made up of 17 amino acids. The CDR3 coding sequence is TGTGCCAGCAGTGCAGATCCTAGGGGTCTAGGAGGAAACACCATATATTTT. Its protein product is CASSADPRGLGGNTIYF.

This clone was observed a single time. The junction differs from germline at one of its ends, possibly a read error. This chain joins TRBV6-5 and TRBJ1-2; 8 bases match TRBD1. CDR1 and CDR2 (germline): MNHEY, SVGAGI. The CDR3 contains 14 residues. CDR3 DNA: TGTGCCAGCAGTAGAGCTGGGCAGGGGGCTCAATTCCTCTTC. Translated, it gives CASSRAGQGAQFLF.

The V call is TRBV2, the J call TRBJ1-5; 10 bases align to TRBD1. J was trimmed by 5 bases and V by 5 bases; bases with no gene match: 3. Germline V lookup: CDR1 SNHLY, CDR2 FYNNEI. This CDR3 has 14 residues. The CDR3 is CASSPGTGDQPQHF. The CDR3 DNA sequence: TGTGCCAGCAGTCCCGGGACAGGGGATCAGCCCCAGCATTTT.

The CDR3 DNA sequence: TGTGCCAGCACCCCCGCGTACGGGATGAACACTGAAGCTTTCTTT. Protein: CASTPAYGMNTEAFF. This sequence joins TRBV14 and TRBJ1-1, with D unresolved. Per germline, CDR1 SGHDN and CDR2 FVKESK. The CDR3 length is 15 residues. Trimming took 7 bases from V and 0 from J, leaving 15 bases between them.